This TCR beta chain was profiled in a study of cytomegalovirus exposure and HLA in healthy donors. Overall study results and limits: Under in vitro conditions, a few CMV-associated chains were confirmed as specific for CMV antigens. The study found most TCR sequences rare, yet found some public TCRs in many donors.

Per germline, CDR1 SGHTA and CDR2 FQGTGA. The V gene lost 0 bases and the J gene lost 6 bases, with 6 bases spanning the gap. The CDR3 has 14 amino acids. For this clone: Its antigen is unknown.

Data came from immunoSEQ multiplex PCR; TCRdb stores just in-frame clones and leaves some out. This table holds some 180,000 clones, around 86% found once. The specimen sequenced was PBMCs. This receptor was obtained from a man aged 30 to 45 in good health and CMV-seropositive. This chain connects TRBV7-3 to TRBJ1-6; maybe TRBD1 (5 bases). As DNA, the CDR3 is TGTGCCAGCAGCTTAACCGGGACTAATTCACCCCTCCACTTT. Its translation is CASSLTGTNSPLHF. The full variable domain, in which reference TRBV7-3 and TRBJ1-6 provide the parts outside the CDR3, is GAGVSQTPSNKVTEKGKYVELRCDPISGHTALYWYRQSLGQGPEFLIYFQGTGAADDSGLPNDRFFAVRPEGSVSTLKIQRTERGDSAVYLCASSLTGTNSPLHFGNGTRLTVT.